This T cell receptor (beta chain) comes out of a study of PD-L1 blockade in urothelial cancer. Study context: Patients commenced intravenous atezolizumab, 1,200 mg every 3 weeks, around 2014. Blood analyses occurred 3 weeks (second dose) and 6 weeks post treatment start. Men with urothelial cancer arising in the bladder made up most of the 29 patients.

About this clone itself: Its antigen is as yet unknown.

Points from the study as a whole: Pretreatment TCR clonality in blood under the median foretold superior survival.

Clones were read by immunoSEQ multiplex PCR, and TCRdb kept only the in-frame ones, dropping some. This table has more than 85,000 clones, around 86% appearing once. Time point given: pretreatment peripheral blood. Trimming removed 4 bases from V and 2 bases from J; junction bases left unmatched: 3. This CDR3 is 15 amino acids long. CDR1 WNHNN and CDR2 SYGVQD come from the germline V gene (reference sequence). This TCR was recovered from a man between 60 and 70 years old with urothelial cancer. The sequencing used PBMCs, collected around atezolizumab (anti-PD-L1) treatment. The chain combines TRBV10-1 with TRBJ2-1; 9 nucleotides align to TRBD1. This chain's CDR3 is CASSARDRAYNEQFF. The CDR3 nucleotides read TGCGCCAGCAGTGCCCGGGACAGGGCCTACAATGAGCAGTTCTTC.